This T cell receptor beta chain was identified during a study of shared clonotypes between healthy human individuals. Looking at the study overall: Each donor's CD4 naive and CD4 memory cells filled three plates apiece, CD8 naive two, and CD8 memory one. Study-wide points: Relative to clonotypes present in all four donors, those not shared had lower generation probabilities. Tissue TCR repertoires likely differ from these blood-only repertoires.

Notes on this clone: Its antigen is as yet unknown.

The deep-level immunoSEQ assay was used. Method: immunoSEQ multiplex PCR; TCRdb's copy keeps in-frame clones and lacks some. This table has about 2.3 million clones, approximately 95% appearing once. This TCR was sampled from a man between 18 and 29 years old in good health. Some clones in this sample may be carry-over from other donors' samples. The sample comprised naive CD4+ T cells from PBMCs. Subset indicated: CD45RA+ positively selected.

For the CDR3, the DNA is TGTGCCAGCAGAGAGACAGGGGCTCGAGACGAGCAGTACTTC. It encodes CASRETGARDEQYF. The rearrangement uses TRBV6-4 and TRBJ2-7; 8 nucleotides match TRBD1. In germline, CDR1 is MRHNA, CDR2 SNTAGT. V shed 6 bases and J 5 bases; nucleotides not matched to a gene: 9. There are 14 residues in the CDR3.